This T cell receptor (beta chain) was recovered during a study of follicular helper T cells after annual influenza vaccination. Overall study: For some subjects, blood spans the 2013-2014, 2014-2015 and 2015-2016 annual vaccinations.

This clone was counted a few times. The antigen is unknown. Sequencing used immunoSEQ multiplex PCR; TCRdb keeps in-frame clones, though not all of them. In the table there are approximately 3,000 clones, around four fifths of which are singletons. Study results and caveats: Recurrent ICOS+CD38+ cTfh clonotypes included tetramer and AIM influenza-specific ones.

Documented time point: 2014-2015 season, 7 days after vaccination. With 4 bases clipped from V and 7 bases from J, the junction kept 12 bases outside the gene matches. This CDR3 is 15 amino acids long. The germline CDR1 and CDR2 sequences are LNHDA and SQIVND (reference sequence). This receptor was taken from an adult who received the influenza vaccine. This chain uses TRBV19 with TRBJ1-2, with 7 bases matching TRBD1. Sequencing used CXCR5+ CD38- circulating T follicular helper cells from blood, obtained 7 days after influenza vaccination. Regarding subset: circulating Tfh, non-naive CD4+CXCR5+PD-1+ (ICOS+CD38+ or ICOS-CD38-). The CDR3 reads CASSNRDLYRGGYTF. DNA of the CDR3: TGTGCCAGTAGTAATCGGGACCTCTACAGGGGTGGCTACACCTTC.